Given below is one T cell receptor (beta chain) in context. PCR employed 60 Vbeta and 13 Jbeta primers. The data were produced by immunoSEQ multiplex PCR, yet TCRdb's version contains in-frame clones alone and is incomplete. The profile shows about 130,000 clones, approximately 62% of them singletons. This sample stems from a study of cytomegalovirus exposure and HLA in healthy donors. Looking at the study overall: Researchers previously reported finding 117 million unique TCR beta sequences from about 200 million T cells.

This CDR3 has 15 amino acids. The V segment lost 6 bases and the J segment 0 bases; nucleotides outside the gene matches: 3. Germline lookup yields CDR1 MDHEN and CDR2 SYDVKM. This chain links TRBV28 with TRBJ2-7; 12 bases are a match to TRBD2. Specimen: PBMCs. The TCR comes from a human donor in good health. The CDR3 sequence is CASRRTSGDSYEQYF. CDR3 nucleotide sequence: TGTGCCAGCAGACGGACTAGCGGGGACTCCTACGAGCAGTACTTC.